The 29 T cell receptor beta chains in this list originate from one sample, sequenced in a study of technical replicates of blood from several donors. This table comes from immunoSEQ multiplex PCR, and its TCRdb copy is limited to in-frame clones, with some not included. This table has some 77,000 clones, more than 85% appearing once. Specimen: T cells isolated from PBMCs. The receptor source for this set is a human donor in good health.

The CDR3 here is CASRFSSGLAGRIGETQYF. CDR3 bases: TGTGCCAGCAGATTTTCATCGGGACTAGCGGGAAGGATAGGGGAGACCCAGTACTTC. The chain recombines TRBV28 with TRBJ2-5, with TRBD2 matching over 13 bases. Trimming at V came to 6 bases and at J to 5 bases, leaving 18 bases not matched to a gene. This CDR3 has 19 residues. Per the germline V gene, CDR1 is MDHEN and CDR2 is SYDVKM.

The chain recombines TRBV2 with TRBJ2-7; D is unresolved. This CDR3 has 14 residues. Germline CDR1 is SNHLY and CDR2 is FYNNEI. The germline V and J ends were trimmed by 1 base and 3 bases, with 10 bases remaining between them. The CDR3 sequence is CASSEVVGVYEQYF. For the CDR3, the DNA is TGTGCCAGCAGTGAAGTCGTCGGAGTCTACGAGCAGTACTTC.

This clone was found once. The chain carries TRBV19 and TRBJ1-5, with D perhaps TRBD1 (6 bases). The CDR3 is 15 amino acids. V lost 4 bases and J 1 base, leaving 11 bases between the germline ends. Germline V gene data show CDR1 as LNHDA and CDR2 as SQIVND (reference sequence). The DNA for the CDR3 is TGTGCCAGTAGTACATTCCAGGGGAGCAATCAGCCCCAGCATTTT. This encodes CASSTFQGSNQPQHF.

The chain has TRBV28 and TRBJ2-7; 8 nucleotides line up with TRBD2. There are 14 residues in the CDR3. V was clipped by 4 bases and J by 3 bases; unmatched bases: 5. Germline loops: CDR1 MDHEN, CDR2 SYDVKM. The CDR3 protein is CASSSGLAFYEQYF. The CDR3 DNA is TGTGCCAGCAGTTCCGGACTAGCTTTCTACGAGCAGTACTTC.

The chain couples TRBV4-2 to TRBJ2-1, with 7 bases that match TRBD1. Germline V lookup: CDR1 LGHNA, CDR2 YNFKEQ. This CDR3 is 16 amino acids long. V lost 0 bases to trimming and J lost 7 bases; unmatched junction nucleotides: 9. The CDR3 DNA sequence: TGTGCCAGCAGCCAAGAAGCAGGGGGTATTATAAATGAGCAGTTCTTC. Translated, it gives CASSQEAGGIINEQFF.

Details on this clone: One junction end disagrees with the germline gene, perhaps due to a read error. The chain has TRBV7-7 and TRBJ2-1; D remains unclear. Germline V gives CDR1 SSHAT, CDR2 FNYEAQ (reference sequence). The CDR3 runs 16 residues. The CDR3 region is CASSLRLATRFDEQFF. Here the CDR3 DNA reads TGTGCTAGCAGCTTGAGGTTGGCTACGCGGTTCGATGAGCAGTTCTTC.

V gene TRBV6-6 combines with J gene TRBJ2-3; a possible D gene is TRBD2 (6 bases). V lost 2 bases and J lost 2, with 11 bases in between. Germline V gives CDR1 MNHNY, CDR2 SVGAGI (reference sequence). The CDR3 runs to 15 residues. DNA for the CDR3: TGTGCCAGCAGTTACATACGCGGGGTCACAGATACGCAGTATTTT. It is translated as CASSYIRGVTDTQYF.

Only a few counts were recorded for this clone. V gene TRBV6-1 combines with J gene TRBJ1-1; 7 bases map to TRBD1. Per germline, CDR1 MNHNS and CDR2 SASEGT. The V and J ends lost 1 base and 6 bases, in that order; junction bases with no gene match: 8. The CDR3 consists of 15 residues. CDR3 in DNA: TGTGCCAGCAGTGAAGAACGACAGGGCTGGGCTGAAGCTTTCTTT. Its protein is CASSEERQGWAEAFF.

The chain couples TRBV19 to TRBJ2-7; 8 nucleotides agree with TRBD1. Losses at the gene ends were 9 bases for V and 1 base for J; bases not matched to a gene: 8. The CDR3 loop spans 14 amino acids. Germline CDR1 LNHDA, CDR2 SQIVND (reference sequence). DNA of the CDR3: TGTGCCAGCAGTCAGAGGGACAGGTCCTACGAGCAGTACTTC. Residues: CASSQRDRSYEQYF. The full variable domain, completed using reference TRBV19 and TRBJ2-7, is DGGITQSPKYLFRKEGQNVTLSCEQNLNHDAMYWYRQDPGQGLRLIYYSQIVNDFQKGDIAEGYSVSREKKESFPLTVTSAQKNPTAFYLCASSQRDRSYEQYFGPGTRLTVT.

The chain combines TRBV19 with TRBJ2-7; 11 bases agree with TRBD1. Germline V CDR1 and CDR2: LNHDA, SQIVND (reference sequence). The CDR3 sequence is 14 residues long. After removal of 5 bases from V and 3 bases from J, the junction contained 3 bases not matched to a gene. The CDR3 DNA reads TGTGCCAGTAGTCCGGGACAGGGGGGCTACGAGCAGTACTTC. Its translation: CASSPGQGGYEQYF.

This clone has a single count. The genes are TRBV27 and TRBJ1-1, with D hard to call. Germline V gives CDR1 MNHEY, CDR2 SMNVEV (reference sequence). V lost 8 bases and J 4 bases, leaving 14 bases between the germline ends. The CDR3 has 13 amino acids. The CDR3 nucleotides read TGTGCCAGCTTTGGTTCCGGGATCACTGAAGCTTTCTTT. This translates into CASFGSGITEAFF.

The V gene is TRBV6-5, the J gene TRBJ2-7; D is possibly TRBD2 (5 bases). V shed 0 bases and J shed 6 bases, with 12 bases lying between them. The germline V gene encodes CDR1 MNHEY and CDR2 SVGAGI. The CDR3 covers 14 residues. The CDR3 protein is CASSYSAAGSEQYF. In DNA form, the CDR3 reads TGTGCCAGCAGTTACTCGGCCGCTGGGAGCGAGCAGTACTTC.

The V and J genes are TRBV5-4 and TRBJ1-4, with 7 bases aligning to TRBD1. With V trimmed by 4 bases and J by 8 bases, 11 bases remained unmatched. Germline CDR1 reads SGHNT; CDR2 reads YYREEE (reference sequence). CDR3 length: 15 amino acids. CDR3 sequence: CASSMGRDSREKLFF. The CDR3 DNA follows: TGTGCCAGCAGCATGGGGCGGGACAGTCGAGAAAAACTGTTTTTT.

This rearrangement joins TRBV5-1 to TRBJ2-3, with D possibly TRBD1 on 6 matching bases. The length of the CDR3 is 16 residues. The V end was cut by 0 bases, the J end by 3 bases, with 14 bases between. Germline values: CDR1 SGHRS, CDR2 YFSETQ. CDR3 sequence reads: CASSLDRVGRTDTQYF. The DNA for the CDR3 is TGCGCCAGCAGCTTGGACAGGGTCGGAAGGACAGATACGCAGTATTTT.

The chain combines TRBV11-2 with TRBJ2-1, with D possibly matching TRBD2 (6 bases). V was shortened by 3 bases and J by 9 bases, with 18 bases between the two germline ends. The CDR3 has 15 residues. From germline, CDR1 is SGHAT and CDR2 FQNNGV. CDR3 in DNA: TGTGCCAGCAGCTTGGAGGGAGTCTCACACGGTGAGCAGTTCTTC. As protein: CASSLEGVSHGEQFF.

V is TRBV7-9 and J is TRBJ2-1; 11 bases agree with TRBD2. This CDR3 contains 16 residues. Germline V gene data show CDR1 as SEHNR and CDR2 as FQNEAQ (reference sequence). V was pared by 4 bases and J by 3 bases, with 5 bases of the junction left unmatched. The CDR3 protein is CASSSHSGRVYNEQFF. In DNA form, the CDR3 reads TGTGCCAGCAGCTCCCATAGCGGGAGGGTCTACAATGAGCAGTTCTTC.

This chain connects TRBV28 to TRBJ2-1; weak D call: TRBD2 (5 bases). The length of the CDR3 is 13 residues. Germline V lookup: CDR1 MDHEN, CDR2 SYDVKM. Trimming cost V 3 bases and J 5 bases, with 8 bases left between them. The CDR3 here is CASSFQRHNEQFF. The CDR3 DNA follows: TGTGCCAGCAGTTTTCAGCGGCACAATGAGCAGTTCTTC.

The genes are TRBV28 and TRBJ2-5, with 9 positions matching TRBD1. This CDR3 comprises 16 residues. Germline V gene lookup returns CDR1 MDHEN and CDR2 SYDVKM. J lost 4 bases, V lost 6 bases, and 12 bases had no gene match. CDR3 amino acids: CASRPEDRGLRETQYF. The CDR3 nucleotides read TGTGCCAGCAGGCCGGAGGACAGGGGCCTCCGAGAGACCCAGTACTTC.

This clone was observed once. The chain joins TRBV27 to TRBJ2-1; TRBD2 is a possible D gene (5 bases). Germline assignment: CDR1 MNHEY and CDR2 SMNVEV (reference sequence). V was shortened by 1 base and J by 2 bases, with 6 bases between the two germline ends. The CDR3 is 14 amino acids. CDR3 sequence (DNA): TGTGCCAGCAGTTTATGGGGAGCCTACAATGAGCAGTTCTTC. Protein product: CASSLWGAYNEQFF.

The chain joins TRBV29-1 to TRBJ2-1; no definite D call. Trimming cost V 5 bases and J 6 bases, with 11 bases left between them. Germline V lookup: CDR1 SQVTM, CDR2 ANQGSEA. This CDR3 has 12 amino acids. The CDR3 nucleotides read TGCAGCGTTCCGTTCGGAGTCAATGAGCAGTTCTTC. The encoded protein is CSVPFGVNEQFF.

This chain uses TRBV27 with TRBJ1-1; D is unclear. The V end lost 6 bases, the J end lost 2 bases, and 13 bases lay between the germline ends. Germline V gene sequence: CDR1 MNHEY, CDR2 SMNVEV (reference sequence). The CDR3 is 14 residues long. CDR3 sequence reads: CASSEGNVNTEAFF. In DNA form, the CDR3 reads TGTGCCAGCAGCGAGGGAAACGTAAACACTGAAGCTTTCTTT.

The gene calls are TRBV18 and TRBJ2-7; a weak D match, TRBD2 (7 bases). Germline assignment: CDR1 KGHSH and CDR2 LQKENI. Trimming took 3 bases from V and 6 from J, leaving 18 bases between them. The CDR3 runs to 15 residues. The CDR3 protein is CASSPRGGAVGEQYF. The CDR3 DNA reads TGTGCCAGCTCACCGAGGGGGGGCGCGGTCGGCGAGCAGTACTTC.

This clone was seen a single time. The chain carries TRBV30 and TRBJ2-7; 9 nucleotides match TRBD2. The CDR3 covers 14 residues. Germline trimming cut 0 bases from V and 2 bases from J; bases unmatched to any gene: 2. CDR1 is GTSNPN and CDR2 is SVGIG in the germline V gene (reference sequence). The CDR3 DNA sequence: TGTGCCTGGAGTGTACTAGCGGGTACCTACGAGCAGTACTTC. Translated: CAWSVLAGTYEQYF.

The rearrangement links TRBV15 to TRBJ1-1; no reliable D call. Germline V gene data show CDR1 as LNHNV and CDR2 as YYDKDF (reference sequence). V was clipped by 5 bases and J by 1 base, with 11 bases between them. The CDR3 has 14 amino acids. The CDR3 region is CATSPDWKNTEAFF. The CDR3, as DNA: TGTGCCACCAGCCCGGACTGGAAGAACACTGAAGCTTTCTTT.

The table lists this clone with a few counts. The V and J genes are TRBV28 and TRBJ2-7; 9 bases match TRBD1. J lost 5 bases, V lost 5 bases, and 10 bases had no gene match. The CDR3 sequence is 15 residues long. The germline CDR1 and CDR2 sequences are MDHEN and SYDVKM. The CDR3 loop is CASSQPGQGPHEQYF. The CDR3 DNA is TGTGCCAGCAGTCAACCGGGACAGGGTCCCCACGAGCAGTACTTC.

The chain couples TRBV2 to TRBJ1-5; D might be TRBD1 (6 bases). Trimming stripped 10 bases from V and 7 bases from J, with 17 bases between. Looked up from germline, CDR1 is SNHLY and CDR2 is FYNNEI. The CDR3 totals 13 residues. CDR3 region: CATEQGKGQPQHF. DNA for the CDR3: TGTGCCACCGAACAGGGAAAAGGGCAGCCCCAGCATTTT.

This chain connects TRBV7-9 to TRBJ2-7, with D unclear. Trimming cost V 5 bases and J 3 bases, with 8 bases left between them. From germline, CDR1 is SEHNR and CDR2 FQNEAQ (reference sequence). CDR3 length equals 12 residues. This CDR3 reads CASSLDIYEQYF. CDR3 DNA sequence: TGTGCCAGCAGCCTTGACATCTACGAGCAGTACTTC.

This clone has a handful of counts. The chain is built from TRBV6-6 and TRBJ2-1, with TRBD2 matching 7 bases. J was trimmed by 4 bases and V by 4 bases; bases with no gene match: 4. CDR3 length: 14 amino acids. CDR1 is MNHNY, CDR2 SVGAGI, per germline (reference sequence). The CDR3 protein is CASSFGGIYNEQFF. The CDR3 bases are TGTGCCAGCAGTTTCGGGGGGATATACAATGAGCAGTTCTTC.

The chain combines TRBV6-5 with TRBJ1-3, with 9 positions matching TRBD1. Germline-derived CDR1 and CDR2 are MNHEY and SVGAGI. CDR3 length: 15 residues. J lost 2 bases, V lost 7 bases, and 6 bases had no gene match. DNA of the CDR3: TGTGCCAGCATCAAAAGGGACAGGGCTGGAAACACCATATATTTT. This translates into CASIKRDRAGNTIYF.